A selection of T cell receptor beta chains follows, all from one sample in a study of blood T cell repertoires in COVID-19. The repertoire was sequenced with immunoSEQ multiplex PCR; TCRdb's copy has only in-frame clones and lacks some. The sample includes 150,000 or so clones, about four fifths seen only once; the top ten take 4%. Material for sequencing was peripheral blood. The receptors stem from a woman in her fifties or sixties with acute or convalescent COVID-19. CDR3s include the opening cysteine and the closing phenylalanine or tryptophan. D genes are given only for firm matches. Some rows mark clone size as missing; the rest say once, few, many or name a class of expanded clone.

TRBJ2-2 TRBD2 TRBV27 . CATTPGLAVTGELFF TGTGCCACCACCCCGGGACTAGCGGTTACCGGGGAGCTGTTTTTT
TRBJ1-5 TRBD1 TRBV19 . CASSRTGIQPQHF TGTGCCAGTAGTAGGACAGGTATTCAGCCCCAGCATTTT
TRBJ1-5 . TRBV21-1 once CAGDRGNFYSNQPQHF TGTGCCGGAGACAGGGGGAACTTCTATAGCAATCAGCCCCAGCATTTT
TRBJ1-2 . TRBV5-4 few CASSPGTTYYGYTF TGTGCCAGCAGCCCCGGGACAACGTACTATGGCTACACCTTC
TRBJ2-3 TRBD1 TRBV9 . CASSVGTGWTDTQYF TGTGCCAGCAGCGTAGGGACAGGGTGGACAGATACGCAGTATTTT
TRBJ1-2 . TRBV4-3 . CASSQKFRDLTAQGYTF TGCGCCAGCAGCCAAAAGTTCCGGGACTTAACAGCCCAAGGCTACACCTTC
TRBJ1-1 . TRBV3-1/TRBV3-2 once CASSQDRGIAFF TGTGCCAGCAGCCAAGATAGGGGCATAGCTTTCTTT
TRBJ2-1 TRBD2 TRBV18 . CASSRGSGRVNEQFF TGTGCCAGCTCACGAGGGAGCGGGAGGGTCAATGAGCAGTTCTTC
TRBJ2-1 . TRBV7-6 . CASSLYTTYTNEQFF TGTGCCAGCAGCTTATATACGACATATACCAATGAGCAGTTCTTC
TRBJ1-1 . TRBV24-1 . CATSERGGSTEAFF TGTGCCACCAGTGAGCGGGGTGGGAGCACTGAAGCTTTCTTT
TRBJ1-1 TRBD1 TRBV7-8 few CASSLLVGQGNTEAFF TGTGCCAGCAGCTTATTGGTGGGACAGGGGAACACTGAAGCTTTCTTT
TRBJ1-3 . TRBV28 . CASSLVQPFSGNTIYF TGTGCCAGCAGTTTAGTACAGCCCTTCTCTGGAAACACCATATATTTT
TRBJ2-2 TRBD2 TRBV9 few CASSVRGTSGSAGELFF TGTGCCAGCAGCGTGAGAGGGACTAGCGGGAGTGCCGGGGAGCTGTTTTTT
TRBJ2-1 . TRBV5-1 . CASSRIRGSYNEQFF TGCGCCAGCAGCCGAATTAGGGGCTCCTACAATGAGCAGTTCTTC
TRBJ1-2 TRBD1 TRBV30 . CAWSVDRGGGYTF TGTGCCTGGAGTGTAGACAGGGGAGGTGGCTACACCTTC
TRBJ2-2 TRBD2 TRBV4-3 . CASSHLKAGTSGRGELFF TGCGCCAGCAGCCACCTCAAGGCCGGGACTAGCGGGAGAGGGGAGCTGTTTTTT
TRBJ2-5 . TRBV20-1 . CSARDVETQYF TGCAGTGCGAGGGATGTAGAGACCCAGTACTTC
TRBJ1-5 . TRBV27 . CASRPSWKNSTNQPQHF TGTGCCAGCAGGCCTAGTTGGAAGAATAGTACAAATCAGCCCCAGCATTTT
TRBJ1-1 . TRBV6-5 few CASRSDRKAFF TGTGCCAGCAGATCGGACAGAAAAGCTTTCTTT
TRBJ2-2 TRBD2 TRBV6-2/TRBV6-3 . CASSTGLAGPTGELFF TGTGCCAGCAGTACGGGACTAGCGGGCCCCACCGGGGAGCTGTTTTTT
TRBJ2-7 TRBD1 TRBV11-3 . CASSATGSYEQYF TGTGCCAGCAGCGCGACAGGGTCCTACGAGCAGTACTTC
TRBJ2-1 . TRBV19 . CASSIDGGTANEQFF TGTGCCAGTAGTATAGATGGGGGGACGGCAAATGAGCAGTTCTTC
TRBJ2-5 TRBD2 TRBV15 . CATTEGGPETQYF TGTGCCACCACGGAGGGAGGGCCGGAGACCCAGTACTTC
TRBJ1-4 . TRBV4-3 . CASSQEYFKRSRGKLFF TGCGCCAGCAGCCAAGAGTATTTTAAACGGAGTCGGGGAAAACTGTTTTTT
TRBJ2-1 . TRBV20-1 . CSASRYGHPNNEQFF TGCAGTGCTAGTCGGTATGGTCACCCAAACAATGAGCAGTTCTTC
TRBJ2-4 . TRBV28 . CASSNPLGPMSQYF TGTGCCAGCAGTAACCCTCTGGGGCCCATGTCGCAGTACTTC